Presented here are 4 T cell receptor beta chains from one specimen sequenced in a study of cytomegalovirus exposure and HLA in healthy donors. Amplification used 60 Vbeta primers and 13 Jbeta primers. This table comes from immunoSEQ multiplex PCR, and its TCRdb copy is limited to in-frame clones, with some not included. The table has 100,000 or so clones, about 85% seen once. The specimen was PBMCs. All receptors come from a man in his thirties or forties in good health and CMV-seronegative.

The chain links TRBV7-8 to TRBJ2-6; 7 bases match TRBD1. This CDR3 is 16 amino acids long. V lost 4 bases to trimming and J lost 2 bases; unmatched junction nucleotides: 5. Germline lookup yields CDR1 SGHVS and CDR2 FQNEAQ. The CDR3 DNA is TGTGCCAGCAGCTCCGGGACAGAGGCTGGGGCCAACGTCCTGACTTTC. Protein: CASSSGTEAGANVLTF. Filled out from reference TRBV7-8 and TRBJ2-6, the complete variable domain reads GAGVSQSPRYKVAKRGQDVALRCDPISGHVSLFWYQQALGQGPEFLTYFQNEAQLDKSGLPSDRFFAERPEGSVSTLKIQRTQQEDSAVYLCASSSGTEAGANVLTFGAGSRLTVL.

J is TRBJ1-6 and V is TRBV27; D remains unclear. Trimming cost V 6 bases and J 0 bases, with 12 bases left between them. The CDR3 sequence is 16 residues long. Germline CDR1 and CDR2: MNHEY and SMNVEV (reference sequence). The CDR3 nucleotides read TGTGCCAGCAGACTTTCTGGAGACTCCTATAATTCACCCCTCCACTTT. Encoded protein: CASRLSGDSYNSPLHF.

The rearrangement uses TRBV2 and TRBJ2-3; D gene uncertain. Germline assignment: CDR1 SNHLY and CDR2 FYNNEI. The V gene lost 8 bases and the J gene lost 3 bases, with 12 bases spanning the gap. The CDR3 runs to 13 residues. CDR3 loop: CASVVVLTDTQYF. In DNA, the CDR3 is TGTGCCAGCGTGGTAGTACTTACAGATACGCAGTATTTT.

The CDR3 protein is CAWDRGLVTEAFF. CDR3 sequence (DNA): TGTGCCTGGGACAGGGGGCTAGTCACTGAAGCTTTCTTT. The chain employs TRBV30 and TRBJ1-1, with TRBD1 matching 10 bases. This CDR3 is built from 13 residues. After removal of 5 bases from V and 4 bases from J, the junction contained 4 bases not matched to a gene. The germline gives CDR1 GTSNPN, CDR2 SVGIG (reference sequence).